What follows are 29 T cell receptor beta chains derived from one specimen sequenced in a study of blood T cell repertoires in COVID-19. TCRdb keeps only in-frame clones here, not all; method: immunoSEQ multiplex PCR. The sample shows some 160,000 clones, around 88% of them seen only once. Sequencing was done on a sample of peripheral blood. The receptors derive from an older woman who had recovered from COVID-19.

About this clone itself: At one end, the junction sequence differs from germline, possibly due to a read error. This chain joins TRBV19 and TRBJ1-1, with D uncertain. Germline V CDR1 and CDR2: LNHDA, SQIVND (reference sequence). The length of the CDR3 is 13 residues. CDR3 coding DNA: TGTGCCAGTAGTATGTTAGCCCCGATGGGAGTGGTCTTT. This gives the protein CASSMLAPMGVVF.

V usage is TRBV5-1 and J usage is TRBJ1-2, with TRBD1 as a possible D gene (5 bases). This CDR3 region has 13 residues. Trimming cost V 4 bases and J 10 bases, with 17 bases left between them. CDR1 and CDR2 (germline): SGHRS, YFSETQ. The CDR3 reads CASSTRPTDSYTF. In nucleotides, the CDR3 is TGCGCCAGCAGCACCCGACCGACAGATTCCTACACCTTC.

This sequence joins TRBV25-1 and TRBJ1-4; TRBD1 agrees at 7 bases. Per germline, CDR1 MGHDK and CDR2 SYGVNS. V gave up 5 bases and J gave up 7 bases; unmatched junction bases: 4. The CDR3 has 13 amino acids. The CDR3 loop is CASSRQGGEKLFF. CDR3 nucleotide sequence: TGTGCCAGCAGTCGGCAGGGGGGTGAAAAACTGTTTTTT.

The chain couples TRBV5-4 to TRBJ2-3; D may be TRBD1 (5 bases). Trimming shortened V by 4 bases and J by 14 bases, and 17 bases separated the two germline ends. The CDR3 spans 12 residues. Per the germline V gene, CDR1 is SGHNT and CDR2 is YYREEE (reference sequence). The CDR3 sequence is CASSGNQGRLYF. DNA of the CDR3: TGTGCCAGCAGCGGAAACCAGGGTAGGCTGTATTTT.

V is TRBV4-2 and J is TRBJ1-3; 7 nucleotides match TRBD1. Trimming took 6 bases from V and 0 from J; bases not matched to a gene: 5. Germline V CDR1 and CDR2: LGHNA, YNFKEQ. The CDR3 has 15 residues. CDR3: CASSHRGSSGNTIYF. The DNA for the CDR3 is TGTGCCAGCAGTCACAGGGGATCCTCTGGAAACACCATATATTTT.

With respect to this clone: This same CDR3 is encoded by further DNA sequences in the sample. The V gene is TRBV7-9, the J gene TRBJ1-2, with unresolved D. The V and J ends lost 5 bases and 2 bases respectively, with 6 bases between them. This CDR3 region has 12 residues. Germline V gene lookup returns CDR1 SEHNR and CDR2 FQNEAQ (reference sequence). The CDR3 protein is CASSPGNYGYTF. The CDR3 nucleotides read TGTGCCAGCAGCCCCGGGAACTATGGCTACACCTTC.

This clone occurred once. This rearrangement joins TRBV7-3 to TRBJ2-1, with D possibly TRBD2 on 6 matching bases. Per germline, CDR1 SGHTA and CDR2 FQGTGA. Trimming stripped 1 base from V and 9 bases from J, with 10 bases between. The CDR3 length is 13 residues. The CDR3 reads CASSLMPGSEQFF. CDR3 DNA sequence: TGTGCCAGCAGCTTAATGCCCGGGAGTGAGCAGTTCTTC.

The chain combines TRBV27 with TRBJ2-1; tentatively, D is TRBD2 (5 bases). The V end was cut by 2 bases, the J end by 3 bases, with 8 bases between. The CDR3 spans 14 residues. The germline CDR1 and CDR2 sequences are MNHEY and SMNVEV (reference sequence). The CDR3 DNA follows: TGTGCCAGCAGTTTAGGACTGGGCTACAATGAGCAGTTCTTC. Translated: CASSLGLGYNEQFF.

As DNA, the CDR3 is TGTGCTAGTGGTTCAGGACAGGGGGCCCTCAATGAAAAACTGTTTTTT. Translated: CASGSGQGALNEKLFF. V usage is TRBV12-5 and J usage is TRBJ1-4, with TRBD1 matching over 11 bases. J lost 5 bases, V lost 4 bases, and 6 bases had no gene match. The CDR3 covers 16 residues. Germline V gives CDR1 LGHNT, CDR2 FRNRAP.

The J gene is TRBJ2-7, the V gene TRBV28, with 7 bases fitting TRBD2. The length of the CDR3 is 15 residues. Germline CDR1 MDHEN, CDR2 SYDVKM. Germline trimming cut 3 bases from V and 2 bases from J; bases unmatched to any gene: 7. In DNA form, the CDR3 reads TGTGCCAGCAGTTTGGGGGGAGGGGTGCCCTACGAGCAGTACTTC. Amino acids: CASSLGGGVPYEQYF.

This clone was recorded only once. V usage is TRBV11-3 and J usage is TRBJ2-7, with a tentative D call TRBD2 (5 bases). CDR1 and CDR2 from the germline V gene are SGHNT and YENEEA. V lost 1 base and J lost 2, with 12 bases in between. The CDR3 is 15 amino acids. In DNA form, the CDR3 reads TGTGCCAGCAGCTTAGCTGGAGGAGAACCCTACGAGCAGTACTTC. It codes for CASSLAGGEPYEQYF.

This clone appeared a single time. The gene calls are TRBV6-4 and TRBJ1-1; a possible D gene is TRBD1 (6 bases). Germline V gene lookup returns CDR1 MRHNA and CDR2 SNTAGT. Between the trimmed V and J ends, which lost 4 bases and 5 bases, there was a span of 11 bases. The CDR3 is 13 amino acids. The CDR3 sequence: CASSASRGTEAFF. CDR3 in DNA: TGTGCCAGCAGTGCCTCGAGGGGGACTGAAGCTTTCTTT.

The chain uses TRBV5-1 and TRBJ1-3; 12 bases match TRBD1. The ends lost 2 bases at V and 4 bases at J; junction bases unmatched: 4. The CDR3 consists of 16 residues. CDR1 and CDR2 from the germline V gene are SGHRS and YFSETQ. The DNA of the CDR3 is TGCGCCAGCAGCTTAGGGGACAGGGGGCTCGGAAACACCATATATTTT. Encoded protein: CASSLGDRGLGNTIYF.

This chain joins TRBV29-1 and TRBJ1-2; 9 bases match TRBD1. Germline assignment: CDR1 SQVTM and CDR2 ANQGSEA. Unmatched junction bases numbered 15, after V lost 8 bases and J lost 8 bases. The CDR3 has 14 residues. The CDR3 here is CSPENLGGQGGYTF. In DNA, the CDR3 is TGCAGCCCGGAAAATCTGGGGGGACAGGGAGGCTACACCTTC.

The J gene is TRBJ1-4, the V gene TRBV19; a weak D match, TRBD1 (5 bases). V lost 2 bases to trimming and J lost 7 bases, with 20 bases between them. The CDR3 loop spans 17 amino acids. CDR1 is LNHDA, CDR2 SQIVND, per germline (reference sequence). The CDR3 DNA is TGTGCCAGTAGTATACCCCCCCAGGGAAGTGGTGGTGAAAAACTGTTTTTT. Amino acids: CASSIPPQGSGGEKLFF. Drawing the rest from reference TRBV19 and TRBJ1-4, the complete variable domain is DGGITQSPKYLFRKEGQNVTLSCEQNLNHDAMYWYRQDPGQGLRLIYYSQIVNDFQKGDIAEGYSVSREKKESFPLTVTSAQKNPTAFYLCASSIPPQGSGGEKLFFGSGTQLSVL.

The V call is TRBV7-2, the J call TRBJ1-5; TRBD1 is a possible D gene (5 bases). Trimming cost V 7 bases and J 9 bases, with 10 bases left between them. CDR1 and CDR2 (germline): SGHTA, FQGNSA. The CDR3 consists of 11 residues. CDR3 bases: TGTGCCAGCACCTCCCAGGGGCCCCAGCATTTT. Protein sequence: CASTSQGPQHF. Full variable domain (missing parts from reference TRBV7-2 and TRBJ1-5): GAGVSQSPSNKVTEKGKDVELRCDPISGHTALYWYRQSLGQGLEFLIYFQGNSAPDKSGLPSDRFSAERTGGSVSTLTIQRTQQEDSAVYLCASTSQGPQHFGDGTRLSIL.

This sequence joins TRBV5-4 and TRBJ2-2; 7 positions agree with TRBD2. Germline V gene sequence: CDR1 SGHNT, CDR2 YYREEE (reference sequence). The CDR3 loop spans 16 amino acids. The V and J ends lost 4 bases and 1 base, in that order; junction bases with no gene match: 7. The CDR3 DNA is TGTGCCAGCAGCCCGGAGCCTAGCGGGAACACCGGGGAGCTGTTTTTT. Residues: CASSPEPSGNTGELFF.

The genes are TRBV11-3 and TRBJ2-1; no reliable D call. Per the germline V gene, CDR1 is SGHNT and CDR2 is YENEEA. The V end lost 4 bases, the J end lost 4 bases, and 11 bases lay between the germline ends. The length of the CDR3 is 14 residues. The CDR3 is CASSSRLEYNEQFF. The CDR3 nucleotides are TGTGCCAGCAGCTCCCGACTCGAATACAATGAGCAGTTCTTC.

The chain is built from TRBV30 and TRBJ1-4, with D perhaps matching TRBD1 (6 bases). The germline V gene encodes CDR1 GTSNPN and CDR2 SVGIG (reference sequence). CDR3 length equals 15 residues. Trimming removed 2 bases from V and 4 bases from J, with 14 bases in between. CDR3 DNA sequence: TGTGCCTGGAGTAGGGGGGGAGCTCTTAATGAAAAACTGTTTTTT. Translating gives CAWSRGGALNEKLFF.

This rearrangement joins TRBV7-3 to TRBJ2-5, with TRBD2 identical over 9 bases. Germline CDR1 reads SGHTA; CDR2 reads FQGTGA. This CDR3 has 14 residues. Trimming took 5 bases from V and 5 from J; bases not matched to a gene: 6. The DNA for the CDR3 is TGTGCCAGCAGCCCCGTGAGCGGGGGGGAGACCCAGTACTTC. This encodes CASSPVSGGETQYF.

In DNA form, the CDR3 reads TGTGCCAGCAGCTCTACAGGGGCCCTCTCTGGAAACACCATATATTTT. Its translation: CASSSTGALSGNTIYF. This sequence joins TRBV5-6 and TRBJ1-3; 7 positions match TRBD1. V lost 3 bases, J lost 0 bases, and 6 bases stayed unmatched. The CDR3 covers 16 residues. CDR1 and CDR2 from the germline V gene are SGHDT and YYEEEE.

The J gene is TRBJ1-5, the V gene TRBV10-1; 7 bases agree with TRBD1. The CDR3 contains 18 residues. J lost 1 base, V lost 1 base, and 10 bases had no gene match. CDR1 and CDR2 (germline): WNHNN, SYGVQD (reference sequence). This CDR3 reads CASSELGRKGASNQPQHF. For the CDR3, the DNA is TGCGCCAGCAGTGAGTTGGGGAGAAAGGGGGCCAGCAATCAGCCCCAGCATTTT.

V gene TRBV3-1 (or the pseudogene TRBV3-2) combines with J gene TRBJ1-1; D remains unclear. The V end lost 3 bases, the J end lost 6 bases, and 20 bases lay between the germline ends. The CDR3 is 16 amino acids. Germline CDR1 and CDR2: LGHDT and YNNKEL (reference sequence). CDR3 region: CASSHTRMFGRAEAFF. CDR3 DNA sequence: TGTGCCAGCAGCCATACCCGGATGTTCGGCCGGGCTGAAGCTTTCTTT.

The chain combines TRBV4-3 with TRBJ2-2; D may be TRBD1 (6 bases). The CDR3 contains 17 residues. Trimming pared 3 bases from V and 6 bases from J, leaving 20 bases between. Per the germline V gene, CDR1 is LGHNA and CDR2 is YSLEER. CDR3: CASSQGPGAGVAGELFF. As DNA, the CDR3 is TGCGCCAGCAGCCAGGGGCCCGGGGCAGGGGTGGCCGGGGAGCTGTTTTTT.

The V call is TRBV30, the J call TRBJ1-1; the match to TRBD1 covers 7 bases. Germline CDR1 is GTSNPN and CDR2 is SVGIG (reference sequence). V was pared by 2 bases and J by 3 bases, with 3 bases of the junction left unmatched. CDR3 length: 13 amino acids. The CDR3 nucleotides read TGTGCCTGGAGTCTAACAGGGGACACTGAAGCTTTCTTT. This encodes CAWSLTGDTEAFF.

The chain couples TRBV6-4 to TRBJ2-1, with 8 nucleotides matching TRBD2. The V gene's germline CDR1 is MRHNA and CDR2 SNTAGT. The CDR3 runs to 16 residues. V trimming: 0 bases; J trimming: 4 bases; junction bases outside the gene matches: 5. CDR3 nucleotides: TGTGCCAGCAGTGACTCGAGTGCGGGGGGTTACAATGAGCAGTTCTTC. It is translated as CASSDSSAGGYNEQFF.

This rearrangement joins TRBV19 to TRBJ2-7, with TRBD1 identical over 8 bases. Germline V gene sequence: CDR1 LNHDA, CDR2 SQIVND (reference sequence). The CDR3 totals 15 residues. Trimming at V came to 4 bases and at J to 2 bases, leaving 7 bases not matched to a gene. The DNA for the CDR3 is TGTGCCAGTAGTACCCGGACAGGGAGTCCCTACGAGCAGTACTTC. Amino acid sequence: CASSTRTGSPYEQYF.

The chain links TRBV3-1 (or the pseudogene TRBV3-2) to TRBJ1-1; maybe TRBD1 (5 bases). Germline V gene data show CDR1 as LGHDT and CDR2 as YNNKEL (reference sequence). V lost 1 base to trimming and J lost 10 bases, with 13 bases between them. This CDR3 spans 13 amino acids. The CDR3: CASSQGGDGGAFF. The CDR3 nucleotides are TGTGCCAGCAGCCAAGGTGGGGACGGGGGAGCTTTCTTT.

The chain joins TRBV7-2 to TRBJ2-5; TRBD2 is a possible D gene (7 bases). Between the trimmed V and J ends, which lost 5 bases and 9 bases, there was a span of 16 bases. The germline CDR1 and CDR2 sequences are SGHTA and FQGNSA. The CDR3 consists of 13 residues. This CDR3 reads CASSQGGGWAQYF. The DNA for the CDR3 is TGTGCCAGCAGCCAAGGGGGAGGGTGGGCCCAGTACTTC.